Listed below are T cell receptor beta chains from one sample, sequenced in a study of vaccination and CD4 T cells after COVID-19. These receptors' targets are unknown. From the PCR reads, TCRdb called clonotypes with MiXCR, one entry per CDR3 protein. The table records around 26,000 distinct CDR3 sequences, 40% to 55% of them present only once. The sequences come from CD4+ T cells from blood, cultured in vitro, collected before SARS-CoV-2 vaccination. The receptor source for this set is a human donor who received a COVID-19 vaccine. Each CDR3 is given with its conserved first and last residue. Fields, in order: V gene, J gene, D gene, clone size, CDR3 DNA, CDR3 protein. A D gene is named only where the DNA matches it firmly. A clone size is listed for some rows: how often the clone was seen (once, few, many), or a class if it is expanded.

TRBV30	TRBJ1-6	TRBD1	few	TGTGCCTGGAGTGTCAGGGGGTATAATTCACCCCTCCACTTT	CAWSVRGYNSPLHF
TRBV6-1	TRBJ2-4	TRBD1	.	TGTGCCAGCAGTGACGGACAGGGACGGGACATTCAGTACTTC	CASSDGQGRDIQYF
TRBV21-1	TRBJ2-2	.	.	TGTGCCAGCAACCCACAAAGACTAGCCGGGGAGCTGTTTTTT	CASNPQRLAGELFF
TRBV11-2	TRBJ1-5	.	.	TGTGCCAGCAGCTTATATGACGCAGATAGCAATCAGCCCCAGCATTTT	CASSLYDADSNQPQHF
TRBV12-3/TRBV12-4	TRBJ2-5	.	.	TGTGCCAGCAGGCGCGGACAGCAAGAGACCCAGTACTTC	CASRRGQQETQYF
TRBV5-6	TRBJ1-2	TRBD1	few	TGTGCCAGCAGCTTGGGGACAGGGGGAGGCTACACCTTC	CASSLGTGGGYTF
TRBV5-1	TRBJ1-2	TRBD1	.	TGCGCCAGCAGCTCAGGGGACAGGTTCAATGGCTACACCTTC	CASSSGDRFNGYTF
TRBV6-2/TRBV6-3	TRBJ2-3	.	.	TGTGCCAGCATACCCGGGGGCGGAGGCACAGATACGCAGTATTTT	CASIPGGGGTDTQYF
TRBV6-1	TRBJ2-3	.	.	TGTGCCAGCAGTGCGGGACGGACGGTTCATTACACAGATACGCAGTATTTT	CASSAGRTVHYTDTQYF
TRBV3-1	TRBJ1-2	.	.	TGTGCCAGCAGCCAAGGGACAGCGAGATTTGGGGATGGCTACACCTTC	CASSQGTARFGDGYTF
TRBV14	TRBJ1-6	.	.	TGTGCCAGCAGCCGTGGAAGGGGCCCTCCGCTCGGTTCACCCCTCCACTTT	CASSRGRGPPLGSPLHF
TRBV20-1	TRBJ2-7	.	.	TGCAGTGTAGAGGATCGTACCTACGAGCAGTACTTC	CSVEDRTYEQYF
TRBV19	TRBJ2-5	.	.	TGTGCCAGTAGTCCAGCAGGGACCCCCCAAGAGACCCAGTACTTC	CASSPAGTPQETQYF
TRBV5-5	TRBJ2-5	.	once	TGTGCCAGCACCCTCCTGGCAGGGAGGCAAGAGACCCAGTACTTC	CASTLLAGRQETQYF
TRBV11-3	TRBJ2-1	.	few	TGTGCCAGCAGCCCTACCGATGTCAATGAGCAGTTCTTC	CASSPTDVNEQFF
TRBV6-1	TRBJ2-1	.	.	TGTGCCAGCAGCCCCCCGACGGGGAGCTCCTACAATGAGCAGTTCTTC	CASSPPTGSSYNEQFF
TRBV7-6	TRBJ2-7	.	.	TGTGCCAGCAGCTTAGTCGCGGACAGAACCCAACACCACTACGAGCAGTACTTC	CASSLVADRTQHHYEQYF
TRBV20-1	TRBJ1-1	.	few	TGCAGTGCTGAGGGGGACACTGAAGCTTTCTTT	CSAEGDTEAFF
TRBV20-1	TRBJ2-5	.	few	TGCAGTGCCGTGGGAATGAATCAAGAGACCCAGTACTTC	CSAVGMNQETQYF
TRBV6-1	TRBJ2-1	TRBD2	.	TGTGCCAGCACCCGGGGTACTAGCGACAATGAGCAGTTCTTC	CASTRGTSDNEQFF
TRBV20-1	TRBJ2-3	.	.	TGCAGTGCTAGGAGAAGGAGTGCGGGGATTAGTTTTGCAGATACGCAGTATTTT	CSARRRSAGISFADTQYF
TRBV2	TRBJ2-7	TRBD2	once	TGTGCCAGCAGTGACCTACTAGCGGGGGAGTCCTACGAGCAGTACTTC	CASSDLLAGESYEQYF
TRBV6-1	TRBJ1-1	TRBD1	.	TGTGCCAGCAGTGAACGGGACAGGGGAACCACTGAAGCTTTCTTT	CASSERDRGTTEAFF
TRBV6-1	TRBJ1-4	.	few	TGTGCCAGCAGCCAAGTGACAGGAACCCCTAATGAAAAACTGTTTTTT	CASSQVTGTPNEKLFF
TRBV18	TRBJ1-5	.	few	TGTGCCAGCTCACCGACAGTAATAGGTAGCAATCAGCCCCAGCATTTT	CASSPTVIGSNQPQHF
TRBV14	TRBJ1-1	.	.	TGTGCCAGCAGCCAGGACACTTGGAACACTGAAGCTTTCTTT	CASSQDTWNTEAFF
TRBV5-4	TRBJ2-5	.	once	TGTGCCAGCAGCTGGGCGGCGGGGCTCCAAGAGACCCAGTACTTC	CASSWAAGLQETQYF
TRBV20-1	TRBJ1-2	TRBD1	few	TGCAGTGCTAGAGGTCGGACAGGGGATGGGAACTATGGCTACACCTTC	CSARGRTGDGNYGYTF
TRBV12-3/TRBV12-4	TRBJ2-1	TRBD1	.	TGTGCCAGCAGCCCATTAGGGACAGGTGGGATCAGCTCCTACAATGAGCAGTTCTTC	CASSPLGTGGISSYNEQFF